The rows below give T cell receptor beta chains drawn from one sample of a study of cytomegalovirus exposure and HLA in healthy donors. The assay was immunoSEQ multiplex PCR, and TCRdb's table has in-frame clones only and misses some. The sample contains 150,000 to 200,000 clones, roughly 86% of which appear only once. The sample comprised PBMCs. Receptors originate from a woman aged 18 to 35 in good health and CMV-seronegative. The CDR3 runs from the conserved cysteine through the conserved F or W. The D gene is left open where the match is weak. Clone size is shown for a subset of rows, as once, few, many or a class of expanded clone.

V gene: TRBV4-2
D gene: TRBD2
J gene: TRBJ2-5
clone size: .
CDR3 protein: CASSQVGVAGGYQETQYF
CDR3 DNA: TGTGCCAGCAGCCAAGTGGGAGTAGCGGGCGGGTACCAAGAGACCCAGTACTTC

V gene: TRBV14
D gene: TRBD1
J gene: TRBJ1-1
clone size: .
CDR3 protein: CASNSFIGTGVQTEAFF
CDR3 DNA: TGTGCCAGCAACAGCTTCATCGGGACAGGGGTACAGACTGAAGCTTTCTTT

V gene: TRBV5-4
D gene: TRBD2
J gene: TRBJ2-5
clone size: .
CDR3 protein: CASSLDGTSGQETQYF
CDR3 DNA: TGTGCCAGCAGCTTGGATGGGACTAGCGGTCAAGAGACCCAGTACTTC

V gene: TRBV18
D gene: .
J gene: TRBJ1-4
clone size: .
CDR3 protein: CASSPARGSRKLFF
CDR3 DNA: TGTGCCAGCTCACCCGCTCGGGGGAGTAGGAAACTGTTTTTT

V gene: TRBV6-5
D gene: .
J gene: TRBJ1-6
clone size: few
CDR3 protein: CASSYRGSPLHF
CDR3 DNA: TGTGCCAGCAGTTACCGCGGCTCACCCCTCCACTTT

V gene: TRBV27
D gene: .
J gene: TRBJ2-7
clone size: .
CDR3 protein: CASSLSWGGRSEQYF
CDR3 DNA: TGTGCCAGCAGTTTATCTTGGGGGGGGCGGAGCGAGCAGTACTTC

V gene: TRBV4-1
D gene: TRBD2
J gene: TRBJ2-5
clone size: .
CDR3 protein: CASSQWFRTSDATQYF
CDR3 DNA: TGCGCCAGCAGCCAATGGTTTAGGACTAGCGATGCGACCCAGTACTTC

V gene: TRBV9
D gene: TRBD1
J gene: TRBJ1-5
clone size: .
CDR3 protein: CASGTGGGQPQHF
CDR3 DNA: TGTGCCAGCGGAACAGGGGGCGGTCAGCCCCAGCATTTT

V gene: TRBV4-1
D gene: .
J gene: TRBJ2-6
clone size: .
CDR3 protein: CASSQEFGGITLGANVLTF
CDR3 DNA: TGCGCCAGCAGCCAAGAGTTCGGGGGTATAACTCTGGGGGCCAACGTCCTGACTTTC

V gene: TRBV5-6
D gene: TRBD1
J gene: TRBJ2-7
clone size: .
CDR3 protein: CASSPGTGLYEQYF
CDR3 DNA: TGTGCCAGCAGTCCCGGGACAGGGCTCTACGAGCAGTACTTC

V gene: TRBV5-1
D gene: TRBD1
J gene: TRBJ2-5
clone size: .
CDR3 protein: CASRRTGSYQETQYF
CDR3 DNA: TGCGCCAGCAGGCGGACAGGATCCTACCAAGAGACCCAGTACTTC

V gene: TRBV5-6
D gene: .
J gene: TRBJ2-7
clone size: .
CDR3 protein: CASSLAGPGVREQYF
CDR3 DNA: TGTGCCAGCAGCTTGGCTGGGCCGGGAGTACGGGAGCAGTACTTC

V gene: TRBV15
D gene: TRBD1
J gene: TRBJ1-5
clone size: .
CDR3 protein: CATSRDRGPGQPQHF
CDR3 DNA: TGTGCCACCAGCAGGGACAGGGGACCCGGGCAGCCCCAGCATTTT

V gene: TRBV9
D gene: .
J gene: TRBJ1-1
clone size: .
CDR3 protein: CASSKQQDTEAFF
CDR3 DNA: TGTGCCAGCAGCAAACAGCAGGACACTGAAGCTTTCTTT

V gene: TRBV27
D gene: TRBD1
J gene: TRBJ1-2
clone size: .
CDR3 protein: CASSFWGTGGYGYTF
CDR3 DNA: TGTGCCAGCAGTTTCTGGGGTACAGGGGGCTATGGCTACACCTTC

V gene: TRBV7-9
D gene: TRBD2
J gene: TRBJ2-7
clone size: .
CDR3 protein: CASSLDSGRYEQYF
CDR3 DNA: TGTGCCAGCAGCTTAGATAGCGGGAGATACGAGCAGTACTTC

V gene: TRBV30
D gene: .
J gene: TRBJ1-1
clone size: .
CDR3 protein: CAWSVTNTEAFF
CDR3 DNA: TGTGCCTGGAGTGTAACAAACACTGAAGCTTTCTTT

V gene: TRBV30
D gene: TRBD1
J gene: TRBJ1-2
clone size: .
CDR3 protein: CAWAQTGTGVLYGYTF
CDR3 DNA: TGTGCCTGGGCTCAAACGGGGACAGGGGTTCTCTATGGCTACACCTTC

V gene: TRBV11-2
D gene: TRBD2
J gene: TRBJ2-7
clone size: .
CDR3 protein: CASSLPYSGAHYEQYF
CDR3 DNA: TGTGCCAGCAGCTTACCTTACAGCGGGGCCCACTACGAGCAGTACTTC

V gene: TRBV7-9
D gene: .
J gene: TRBJ2-2
clone size: once
CDR3 protein: CASSSYLGGNTGELFF
CDR3 DNA: TGTGCCAGCAGCTCTTATCTGGGGGGAAACACCGGGGAGCTGTTTTTT

V gene: TRBV5-4
D gene: TRBD1
J gene: TRBJ1-1
clone size: few
CDR3 protein: CASSPPTGGSTEAFF
CDR3 DNA: TGTGCCAGCAGCCCGCCGACAGGGGGGTCCACTGAAGCTTTCTTT

V gene: TRBV25-1
D gene: TRBD1
J gene: TRBJ1-1
clone size: .
CDR3 protein: CASSESPRTGATEAFF
CDR3 DNA: TGTGCCAGCAGTGAATCCCCCCGGACAGGGGCCACTGAAGCTTTCTTT

V gene: TRBV5-8
D gene: .
J gene: TRBJ1-2
clone size: .
CDR3 protein: CASSFNFRTADYGYTF
CDR3 DNA: TGTGCCAGCAGCTTTAATTTTCGGACAGCGGACTATGGCTACACCTTC

V gene: TRBV19
D gene: .
J gene: TRBJ1-1
clone size: many
CDR3 protein: CASSMGQNTEAFF
CDR3 DNA: TGTGCCAGTAGTATGGGGCAGAACACTGAAGCTTTCTTT

V gene: TRBV7-8
D gene: .
J gene: TRBJ1-3
clone size: .
CDR3 protein: CASRTDRNPGNTIYF
CDR3 DNA: TGTGCCAGCAGAACTGACAGGAACCCTGGAAACACCATATATTTT

V gene: TRBV11-2
D gene: TRBD1
J gene: TRBJ1-2
clone size: .
CDR3 protein: CASSPTGTANYGYTF
CDR3 DNA: TGTGCCAGCAGCCCAACAGGGACAGCTAACTATGGCTACACCTTC

V gene: TRBV19
D gene: .
J gene: TRBJ2-1
clone size: once
CDR3 protein: CASSISGLVHEQFF
CDR3 DNA: TGTGCCAGTAGTATAAGCGGCCTAGTTCATGAGCAGTTCTTC

V gene: TRBV2
D gene: .
J gene: TRBJ1-5
clone size: .
CDR3 protein: CASSELRGIQPQHF
CDR3 DNA: TGTGCCAGCAGTGAGCTGCGTGGTATACAGCCCCAGCATTTT

V gene: TRBV2
D gene: .
J gene: TRBJ1-5
clone size: .
CDR3 protein: CACGGEIQPQHF
CDR3 DNA: TGTGCCTGCGGGGGGGAAATACAGCCCCAGCATTTT

V gene: TRBV18
D gene: .
J gene: TRBJ2-7
clone size: few
CDR3 protein: CASSAKGGTYEQYF
CDR3 DNA: TGTGCCAGCTCAGCTAAAGGGGGTACCTACGAGCAGTACTTC

V gene: TRBV11-3
D gene: TRBD1
J gene: TRBJ2-2
clone size: .
CDR3 protein: CASSFGTGGPTGELFF
CDR3 DNA: TGTGCCAGCAGCTTCGGGACAGGGGGCCCCACCGGGGAGCTGTTTTTT

V gene: TRBV5-1
D gene: TRBD1
J gene: TRBJ1-2
clone size: .
CDR3 protein: CASSFGDRVPYGYTF
CDR3 DNA: TGCGCCAGCAGCTTCGGTGACAGGGTCCCATATGGCTACACCTTC

V gene: TRBV18
D gene: .
J gene: TRBJ2-7
clone size: .
CDR3 protein: CASSPGQSEQYF
CDR3 DNA: TGTGCCAGCTCACCCGGACAGAGCGAGCAGTACTTC

V gene: TRBV6-1
D gene: TRBD1
J gene: TRBJ2-7
clone size: .
CDR3 protein: CASSGTGGAGVKYF
CDR3 DNA: TGTGCCAGCAGTGGGACAGGGGGCGCGGGGGTTAAGTACTTC

V gene: TRBV29-1
D gene: .
J gene: TRBJ2-7
clone size: .
CDR3 protein: CSVVGLNHYEQYF
CDR3 DNA: TGCAGCGTTGTGGGACTCAACCACTACGAGCAGTACTTC

V gene: TRBV27
D gene: TRBD2
J gene: TRBJ2-7
clone size: .
CDR3 protein: CASSLAGAASEQYF
CDR3 DNA: TGTGCCAGCAGTTTGGCGGGAGCCGCTAGCGAGCAGTACTTC

V gene: TRBV13
D gene: .
J gene: TRBJ2-7
clone size: .
CDR3 protein: CASSFWAGGSYEQYF
CDR3 DNA: TGTGCCAGCAGCTTTTGGGCAGGGGGGTCCTACGAGCAGTACTTC

V gene: TRBV9
D gene: .
J gene: TRBJ2-7
clone size: .
CDR3 protein: CASSVMAGGHEQYF
CDR3 DNA: TGTGCCAGCAGCGTTATGGCGGGCGGCCACGAGCAGTACTTC

V gene: TRBV5-1
D gene: .
J gene: TRBJ1-6
clone size: .
CDR3 protein: CASSQANQVNSPLHF
CDR3 DNA: TGCGCCAGCAGCCAAGCTAACCAAGTAAATTCACCCCTCCACTTT

V gene: TRBV25-1
D gene: .
J gene: TRBJ1-2
clone size: .
CDR3 protein: CASSEYGEEGGSGYTF
CDR3 DNA: TGTGCCAGCAGTGAATATGGGGAGGAGGGGGGGAGTGGCTACACCTTC

V gene: TRBV6-5
D gene: .
J gene: TRBJ2-7
clone size: .
CDR3 protein: CASSPGKYEQYF
CDR3 DNA: TGTGCCAGCAGTCCCGGGAAATACGAGCAGTACTTC

V gene: TRBV12-5
D gene: .
J gene: TRBJ1-5
clone size: .
CDR3 protein: CASGLQGSGPQHF
CDR3 DNA: TGTGCTAGTGGTTTACAGGGTTCAGGGCCCCAGCATTTT

V gene: TRBV6-6
D gene: TRBD2
J gene: TRBJ2-3
clone size: .
CDR3 protein: CASSLRGASTDTQYF
CDR3 DNA: TGTGCCAGCAGTTTGCGGGGGGCTAGCACAGATACGCAGTATTTT

V gene: TRBV11-3
D gene: TRBD1
J gene: TRBJ2-6
clone size: .
CDR3 protein: CASSLGQGASNVLTF
CDR3 DNA: TGTGCCAGCAGCTTAGGACAGGGGGCATCCAACGTCCTGACTTTC

V gene: TRBV5-1
D gene: .
J gene: TRBJ2-3
clone size: once
CDR3 protein: CASSVEQGNLDTQYF
CDR3 DNA: TGCGCCAGCAGCGTGGAACAGGGTAATTTGGATACGCAGTATTTT

V gene: TRBV13
D gene: TRBD1
J gene: TRBJ1-5
clone size: .
CDR3 protein: CASSSGGTGGNQPQHF
CDR3 DNA: TGTGCCAGCAGCTCAGGGGGGACAGGGGGAAATCAGCCCCAGCATTTT

V gene: TRBV5-5
D gene: .
J gene: TRBJ2-7
clone size: .
CDR3 protein: CASSSKQGGITYEQYF
CDR3 DNA: TGTGCCAGCAGCTCGAAACAGGGGGGGATAACCTACGAGCAGTACTTC

V gene: TRBV6-6
D gene: .
J gene: TRBJ2-5
clone size: .
CDR3 protein: CASSYSGHQETQYF
CDR3 DNA: TGTGCCAGCAGTTACTCGGGCCACCAAGAGACCCAGTACTTC

V gene: TRBV7-6
D gene: TRBD1
J gene: TRBJ2-1
clone size: .
CDR3 protein: CASTRDSLSSYNEQFF
CDR3 DNA: TGTGCCAGCACCCGGGACAGCTTGAGCTCCTACAATGAGCAGTTCTTC

V gene: TRBV6-5
D gene: .
J gene: TRBJ1-1
clone size: .
CDR3 protein: CASISTMGVTEAFF
CDR3 DNA: TGTGCCAGCATCTCCACTATGGGAGTCACTGAAGCTTTCTTT

V gene: TRBV7-7
D gene: .
J gene: TRBJ2-1
clone size: .
CDR3 protein: CASSLAAGSSYNEQFF
CDR3 DNA: TGTGCCAGCAGCTTAGCCGCGGGGAGCTCCTACAATGAGCAGTTCTTC

V gene: TRBV4-1
D gene: TRBD1
J gene: TRBJ1-6
clone size: .
CDR3 protein: CASSQRQGSSYNSPLHF
CDR3 DNA: TGCGCCAGCAGCCAGAGACAGGGGAGCTCCTATAATTCACCCCTCCACTTT

V gene: TRBV7-3
D gene: .
J gene: TRBJ2-7
clone size: .
CDR3 protein: CASSRVGYEQYF
CDR3 DNA: TGTGCCAGCAGCCGTGTCGGGTACGAGCAGTACTTC